The 30 T cell receptor beta chains presented below share a single source sample, sequenced in a study of blood T cell repertoires in COVID-19. Assay: immunoSEQ multiplex PCR; the TCRdb copy retains only in-frame clones and omits some. The sample gives about 100,000 clones, roughly 92% of which show up once; around 5.7% is in the top ten. Sequenced: peripheral blood. Source of these receptors: a man aged 65 to 85 with acute or convalescent COVID-19.

This chain links TRBV19 with TRBJ1-4; no definite D call. The germline V gene has CDR1 LNHDA and CDR2 SQIVND (reference sequence). The V gene lost 3 bases and the J gene lost 4 bases, with 6 bases spanning the gap. This CDR3 has 13 residues. For the CDR3, the DNA is TGTGCCAGTAGTATCCTTGTTAATGAAAAACTGTTTTTT. It specifies CASSILVNEKLFF. Full variable domain (remainder filled in from reference TRBV19 and TRBJ1-4): DGGITQSPKYLFRKEGQNVTLSCEQNLNHDAMYWYRQDPGQGLRLIYYSQIVNDFQKGDIAEGYSVSREKKESFPLTVTSAQKNPTAFYLCASSILVNEKLFFGSGTQLSVL.

In nucleotides, the CDR3 is TGCGCCAGCAGCAGTGACACATTCCTCTACAATGAGCAGTTCTTC. It specifies CASSSDTFLYNEQFF. The rearrangement uses TRBV5-1 and TRBJ2-1; no firm D call. Deletions cut 4 bases from V and 3 bases from J, with 14 bases between. The CDR3 length is 15 residues. CDR1 is SGHRS and CDR2 is YFSETQ in the germline V gene.

The genes are TRBV7-9 and TRBJ2-1, with TRBD1 matching 10 bases. The CDR3 is made up of 12 amino acids. Germline V lookup: CDR1 SEHNR, CDR2 FQNEAQ (reference sequence). The junction had 8 bases not matched to a gene; V was cut back by 5 bases and J by 16 bases. CDR3 DNA sequence: TGTGCCAGCAGCCCTAGGGACAGGGGATCCTTCTTC. The encoded protein is CASSPRDRGSFF.

The chain couples TRBV7-9 to TRBJ2-1, with D perhaps matching TRBD2 (7 bases). The germline V and J ends were trimmed by 5 bases and 4 bases, with 21 bases remaining between them. CDR3 length: 17 residues. Germline-derived CDR1 and CDR2 are SEHNR and FQNEAQ (reference sequence). Here the CDR3 reads CASSGRLAPRGYNEQFF. The DNA of the CDR3 is TGTGCCAGCAGCGGAAGACTAGCCCCAAGGGGGTACAATGAGCAGTTCTTC.

This rearrangement joins TRBV7-2 to TRBJ1-1, with D possibly TRBD1 on 5 matching bases. V was clipped by 0 bases and J by 3 bases, with 14 bases between them. This CDR3 region has 16 residues. Germline V gene sequence: CDR1 SGHTA, CDR2 FQGNSA. CDR3 in DNA: TGTGCCAGCAGCTTAGCGCCTTACAGGACCCACACTGAAGCTTTCTTT. It specifies CASSLAPYRTHTEAFF.

V usage is TRBV18 and J usage is TRBJ1-4; no firm D call. This CDR3 is built from 14 residues. Germline loops: CDR1 KGHSH, CDR2 LQKENI. V gave up 4 bases and J gave up 3 bases, with 9 bases separating them. CDR3 region: CASSLHSSNEKLFF. The CDR3 DNA reads as TGTGCCAGCTCACTTCACAGTTCTAATGAAAAACTGTTTTTT.

V is TRBV27 and J is TRBJ1-2; D not resolved. This CDR3 region has 15 residues. V lost 4 bases and J 8 bases, leaving 20 bases between the germline ends. Germline V gene lookup returns CDR1 MNHEY and CDR2 SMNVEV (reference sequence). The CDR3 nucleotides are TGTGCCAGCAGTTCCGGGGTCCGGGCCCTCGGGGGCTACACCTTC. Residues: CASSSGVRALGGYTF.

This clone was observed a single time. The chain carries TRBV27 and TRBJ2-2, with a weak D call TRBD2 (7 bases). The CDR3 length is 18 residues. Germline V lookup: CDR1 MNHEY, CDR2 SMNVEV (reference sequence). V lost 2 bases to trimming and J lost 7 bases, with 23 bases between them. The CDR3: CASSLAVGGGLEVGELFF. The CDR3 nucleotides read TGTGCCAGCAGTTTAGCCGTAGGGGGAGGGCTCGAGGTCGGGGAGCTGTTTTTT.

This clone has a single count. The chain joins TRBV25-1 to TRBJ1-2; 8 bases match TRBD1. Germline V gives CDR1 MGHDK, CDR2 SYGVNS. The CDR3 extends over 16 amino acids. V shed 6 bases, J shed 4 bases, and the junction held 13 bases outside the gene matches. The DNA of the CDR3 is TGTGCCAGCAGCCCTTCGACAGGGGCCGGGGGCTATGGCTACACCTTC. Translation gives CASSPSTGAGGYGYTF.

J is TRBJ1-5 and V is TRBV19; 8 bases map to TRBD1. The V and J ends lost 6 bases and 3 bases, in that order; junction bases with no gene match: 13. The CDR3 covers 17 residues. Germline CDR1 reads LNHDA; CDR2 reads SQIVND (reference sequence). CDR3 in DNA: TGTGCCAGTAGGAGCCCGGGACAGGTCACCTTCAATCAGCCCCAGCATTTT. This gives the protein CASRSPGQVTFNQPQHF.

The chain employs TRBV29-1 and TRBJ2-1; no reliable D call. V lost 5 bases, J lost 9 bases, and 8 bases lay in between. The CDR3 consists of 10 residues. Looked up from germline, CDR1 is SQVTM and CDR2 is ANQGSEA. CDR3 nucleotide sequence: TGCAGCGTTTCTAATAGTGAGCAGTTCTTC. This encodes CSVSNSEQFF.

The V and J genes are TRBV2 and TRBJ1-5; 9 bases are a match to TRBD1. The ends lost 7 bases at V and 3 bases at J; junction bases unmatched: 7. The CDR3 is 15 residues long. Germline values: CDR1 SNHLY, CDR2 FYNNEI. The CDR3 region has the DNA TGTGCCAGCACTCCACAGGGGGCACCCAATCAGCCCCAGCATTTT. As protein: CASTPQGAPNQPQHF.

V gene TRBV28 combines with J gene TRBJ1-3; 7 bases are a match to TRBD1. Germline V gives CDR1 MDHEN, CDR2 SYDVKM. The CDR3 contains 15 residues. V dropped 5 bases and J dropped 2; count of bases not matched to a gene: 6. The CDR3 coding sequence is TGTGCCAGCAGTGTGAAAGGGACAGCTGGAAACACCATATATTTT. It specifies CASSVKGTAGNTIYF.

The genes are TRBV5-1 and TRBJ1-6, with 7 bases lining up with TRBD1. The CDR3 length is 18 residues. Germline V gene data show CDR1 as SGHRS and CDR2 as YFSETQ. V lost 0 bases to trimming and J lost 4 bases; unmatched junction nucleotides: 10. CDR3 loop: CASSLGTTGFGYNSPLHF. The CDR3 DNA is TGCGCCAGCAGCTTGGGTACGACAGGGTTTGGGTATAATTCACCCCTCCACTTT.

The chain links TRBV5-1 to TRBJ2-1; TRBD2 agrees at 8 bases. After removal of 6 bases from V and 1 base from J, the junction contained 9 bases not matched to a gene. The CDR3 runs 16 residues. Germline-derived CDR1 and CDR2 are SGHRS and YFSETQ. CDR3 in amino acids: CASTPGGARSYNEQFF. The CDR3 bases are TGCGCCAGCACCCCCGGGGGGGCGAGGTCCTACAATGAGCAGTTCTTC. Based on the CDR3 plus reference TRBV5-1 and TRBJ2-1, the full variable domain is KAGVTQTPRYLIKTRGQQVTLSCSPISGHRSVSWYQQTPGQGLQFLFEYFSETQRNKGNFPGRFSGRQFSNSRSEMNVSTLELGDSALYLCASTPGGARSYNEQFFGPGTRLTVL.

This clone was seen only once. The gene calls are TRBV2 and TRBJ1-2, with a tentative D call TRBD1 (6 bases). Germline CDR1 SNHLY, CDR2 FYNNEI. V dropped 5 bases and J dropped 5 bases, with 15 bases sitting between them. This CDR3 spans 14 amino acids. CDR3 sequence (DNA): TGTGCCAGCAGTTCTGGGGGCTTAGGGTATGGCTACACCTTC. Its translation is CASSSGGLGYGYTF.

This CDR3 is CASGHGYEQYF. Here the CDR3 DNA reads TGTGCCAGTGGACATGGCTACGAGCAGTACTTC. The gene calls are TRBV6-1 and TRBJ2-7; D may be TRBD1 (5 bases). The CDR3 totals 11 residues. CDR1 is MNHNS and CDR2 is SASEGT in the germline V gene. V was trimmed by 9 bases and J by 3 bases, leaving 9 bases between them.

V usage is TRBV19 and J usage is TRBJ2-1, with D possibly TRBD2 on 5 matching bases. This CDR3 is 11 amino acids long. Between the trimmed V and J ends, which lost 10 bases and 6 bases, there was a span of 10 bases. Per germline, CDR1 LNHDA and CDR2 SQIVND (reference sequence). CDR3 nucleotides: TGTGCCACTGGGGAGTTCAATGAGCAGTTCTTC. Translation: CATGEFNEQFF.

CDR3: CASSAWSRLAGNETQYF. In DNA form, the CDR3 reads TGTGCCAGCAGCGCATGGTCGCGTCTAGCGGGGAACGAGACCCAGTACTTC. The rearrangement uses TRBV7-6 and TRBJ2-5; 9 bases line up with TRBD2. The V gene's germline CDR1 is SGHVS and CDR2 FNYEAQ. This CDR3 is 17 amino acids long. The ends lost 5 bases at V and 5 bases at J; junction bases unmatched: 15.

The J gene is TRBJ2-7, the V gene TRBV4-1; 8 nucleotides line up with TRBD1. The CDR3 sequence is 15 residues long. Germline CDR1 MGHRA, CDR2 YSYEKL. The junction had 6 bases not matched to a gene; V was cut back by 2 bases and J by 3 bases. The CDR3 region has the DNA TGCGCCAGCAGCCAATTGACAGGGGTGCACTACGAGCAGTACTTC. Its protein product is CASSQLTGVHYEQYF.

The J gene is TRBJ1-1, the V gene TRBV5-1; D not resolved. Germline CDR1 is SGHRS and CDR2 is YFSETQ. V dropped 0 bases and J dropped 1 base, with 4 bases sitting between them. This CDR3 comprises 13 residues. CDR3: CASSLVSNTEAFF. CDR3 nucleotide sequence: TGCGCCAGCAGCTTGGTCTCGAACACTGAAGCTTTCTTT.

The V gene is TRBV4-2, the J gene TRBJ1-5; D ambiguous. CDR3 length equals 16 residues. The germline V gene encodes CDR1 LGHNA and CDR2 YNFKEQ. Trimming stripped 1 base from V and 0 bases from J, with 10 bases between. The CDR3 is CASSQAAGDSNQPQHF. DNA for the CDR3: TGTGCCAGCAGCCAAGCGGCCGGGGATAGCAATCAGCCCCAGCATTTT.

The chain carries TRBV19 and TRBJ1-2; 7 bases align to TRBD1. The trim removed 7 bases at V and 4 bases at J, leaving 9 bases unmatched. This CDR3 region has 14 residues. Germline loops: CDR1 LNHDA, CDR2 SQIVND (reference sequence). CDR3 loop: CASTTPSGGYGYTF. The CDR3 nucleotides read TGTGCCAGTACCACTCCCTCAGGGGGCTATGGCTACACCTTC. Variable domain in full (rest from reference TRBV19 and TRBJ1-2): DGGITQSPKYLFRKEGQNVTLSCEQNLNHDAMYWYRQDPGQGLRLIYYSQIVNDFQKGDIAEGYSVSREKKESFPLTVTSAQKNPTAFYLCASTTPSGGYGYTFGSGTRLTVV.

The chain has TRBV6-5 and TRBJ2-7, with D perhaps TRBD2 (6 bases). CDR1 and CDR2 (germline): MNHEY, SVGAGI. The ends were cut back, 7 bases at V and 3 bases at J, with 13 bases in the middle. The CDR3 is 13 amino acids. CDR3 protein: CASTQGLIYEQYF. The CDR3 DNA is TGTGCCAGCACCCAGGGACTTATCTACGAGCAGTACTTC.

The rearrangement uses TRBV28 and TRBJ1-5; D is ambiguous. V lost 6 bases, J lost 6 bases, and 18 bases lay in between. The CDR3 loop spans 15 amino acids. Germline CDR1 reads MDHEN; CDR2 reads SYDVKM. CDR3 in amino acids: CASSLTRQSGQPQHF. The CDR3 region has the DNA TGTGCCAGCAGCCTTACTAGACAAAGCGGTCAGCCCCAGCATTTT.

The V and J genes are TRBV6-2 or TRBV6-3 and TRBJ2-1; TRBD2 matches 8 bases. V was pared by 2 bases and J by 6 bases, with 6 bases of the junction left unmatched. Germline-derived CDR1 and CDR2 are MNHEY and SVGEGT. This CDR3 spans 15 amino acids. The CDR3 DNA reads TGTGCCAGCAGTTACACCGGGACTAGTCCCAATGAGCAGTTCTTC. Amino acids: CASSYTGTSPNEQFF.

V usage is TRBV14 and J usage is TRBJ1-2; 10 bases are a match to TRBD1. In germline, CDR1 is SGHDN, CDR2 FVKESK. The CDR3 extends over 16 amino acids. The V and J ends lost 0 bases and 5 bases, in that order; junction bases with no gene match: 6. The CDR3 DNA is TGTGCCAGCAGCCAAGATGGGACAGGGGAGTGGTATGGCTACACCTTC. The encoded protein is CASSQDGTGEWYGYTF.

The rearrangement uses TRBV6-5 and TRBJ1-3; TRBD1 aligns across 9 bases. V gave up 11 bases and J gave up 5 bases; unmatched junction bases: 10. The CDR3 spans 14 residues. Germline-derived CDR1 and CDR2 are MNHEY and SVGAGI. CDR3 sequence (DNA): TGTGCCGCCTGGACAGGGGAGGATAGAAACACCATATATTTT. It translates to CAAWTGEDRNTIYF.

J is TRBJ2-1 and V is TRBV27; 11 nucleotides match TRBD2. This CDR3 is 15 amino acids long. From germline, CDR1 is MNHEY and CDR2 SMNVEV (reference sequence). V lost 5 bases, J lost 4 bases, and 4 bases stayed unmatched. The CDR3 region has the DNA TGTGCCAGCAGTCGCCGGACTAGCGGGTACAATGAGCAGTTCTTC. It yields the protein CASSRRTSGYNEQFF.

J is TRBJ2-7 and V is TRBV10-3; D is unresolved. Germline values: CDR1 ENHRY, CDR2 SYGVKD. The ends were cut back, 6 bases at V and 0 bases at J, with 18 bases in the middle. The CDR3 has 16 residues. In DNA, the CDR3 is TGTGCCATCAGCCCCCCGCGGAGTTTTCCCTCCTACGAGCAGTACTTC. Its translation: CAISPPRSFPSYEQYF.